These T cell receptor beta chains were read from a single sample in a study of metastatic and nonmetastatic thyroid tumors. MiXCR was used by TCRdb to re-call the PCR reads. The top ten clones hold less than 20% of a sample with about 20,000 clones, around 30% of them seen once. Material: tumor tissue. The receptors come from a female donor with papillary thyroid cancer or a benign thyroid nodule (not recorded which). Some clones in this sample may be carry-over from other donors' samples. Each CDR3 is given with its conserved first and last residue. The D gene is left open where the match is weak. Rows give clone size only sometimes, using once, few, many, or a class for an expanded clone.

>TRBD1|TRBJ1-5|NA|TRBV30
TGTGCCTGGAGTGTACAGCACAGGGGGCGAGGAAATCAGCCCCAGCATTTT
CAWSVQHRGRGNQPQHF
>NA|TRBJ1-4|NA|TRBV19
TGTGCCAGTAGTCCCCAATCGGGACGCGGGGAAAAACTGTTTTTT
CASSPQSGRGEKLFF
>NA|TRBJ2-2|NA|TRBV6-1
TGTGCCAGCACCCCAAGGGGAAACACCGGGGAGCTGTTTTTT
CASTPRGNTGELFF
>TRBD1|TRBJ2-7|NA|TRBV20-1
TGCAGTGCCACCTCCGGGACAGGTAACTACGAGCAGTACTTC
CSATSGTGNYEQYF
>NA|TRBJ2-5|NA|TRBV7-2
TGTGCCAGCAGCTTATATTTGAGGGAGACCCAGTACTTC
CASSLYLRETQYF
>NA|TRBJ1-2|NA|TRBV6-1
TGTGCCAGCAGTGAAACCGCAGAGGGTCATGGCTACACCTTC
CASSETAEGHGYTF
>NA|TRBJ2-1|many|TRBV11-2
TGTGCCAGCAGCTTAGATATTTTAGGGAAGTACAATGAGCAGTTCTTC
CASSLDILGKYNEQFF
>TRBD2|TRBJ2-3|few|TRBV6-6
TGTGCCAGCAAGGGAGGACTAGCGGGAGGGTCTGATACGCAGTATTTT
CASKGGLAGGSDTQYF
>NA|TRBJ2-7|few|TRBV7-2
TGTGCCAGCAGCTTCGTCCACGAGCAGTACTTC
CASSFVHEQYF
>TRBD2|TRBJ2-1|NA|TRBV6-1
TGTGCCAGCAGCAAGCGGACTAGCGGGAATAGCTACAATGAGCAGTTCTTC
CASSKRTSGNSYNEQFF
>NA|TRBJ2-3|NA|TRBV6-2/TRBV6-3
TGTGCCAGCAGACCCGTACTATCGGGAGAGGTGAATACGCAGTATTTT
CASRPVLSGEVNTQYF
>NA|TRBJ2-3|NA|TRBV4-3
TGCGCCAGCAGCCCCCGGGCGGCAGATACGCAGTATTTT
CASSPRAADTQYF
>NA|TRBJ2-7|once|TRBV7-6
TGTGCCAGCAGCTTAGGGACAAGGACTTCTGGGGAGCAGTACTTC
CASSLGTRTSGEQYF
>NA|TRBJ2-7|few|TRBV2
TGTGCCAGCAGTGAAGAGCAATGGTATCCCAACGAGCAGTACTTC
CASSEEQWYPNEQYF
>NA|TRBJ1-3|medium-sized|TRBV2
TGTGCCAGCAGGAATAACGGAAACACCATATATTTT
CASRNNGNTIYF
>NA|TRBJ1-1|medium-sized|TRBV6-6
TGTGCCAGCAGTTACGCCCATCCGGGGGCAGGGACTGAAGCTTTCTTT
CASSYAHPGAGTEAFF
>NA|TRBJ2-3|NA|TRBV18
TGTGCCAGCCCAAACGCAGGCAGCACAGATACGCAGTATTTT
CASPNAGSTDTQYF